The TCR beta chain under discussion was sequenced for a study of cytomegalovirus exposure and HLA in healthy donors. The PCR contained 60 Vbeta and 13 Jbeta primers. Libraries were prepared by immunoSEQ multiplex PCR; TCRdb keeps only in-frame clonotypes and omits some of them. Of some 140,000 clones in the sample, roughly three quarters were seen once. The germline V gene encodes CDR1 PRHDT and CDR2 FYEKMQ (reference sequence). The V end was cut by 6 bases, the J end by 0 bases, with 17 bases between. This CDR3 has 17 amino acids. General study results and limits: The authors enumerated some 160 TCR beta chains as linked to cytomegalovirus. The authors later found TCR association rates varying by HLA locus, with DRB1 most and HLA-C fewest. In a later analysis, CMV-associated beta chains were mostly HLA-associated, it appeared. A likely sequencing artifact accounted for one observed cluster of highly shared sequence variants.

With regard to this clone: No antigen is known for it.

The chain employs TRBV13 and TRBJ2-2; D might be TRBD1 (6 bases). This receptor was identified in a man aged 25-45 years in good health and CMV-seronegative. Sequenced material: PBMCs. The CDR3 loop is CASSRTVTVPNTGELFF. CDR3 coding DNA: TGTGCCAGCAGTAGGACAGTCACCGTCCCGAACACCGGGGAGCTGTTTTTT.